Listed here are 17 T cell receptor beta chains from one sample, sequenced in a study of shared clonotypes between healthy human individuals. Clones were read by immunoSEQ multiplex PCR, and TCRdb kept only the in-frame ones, dropping some. The repertoire has around 2,000,000 clones, 93% of them found once; the top ten carry more than 1.5%. Cells designated naive CD8 were CD45RO-negative and were positively selected for CCR7, with terminally differentiated effector memory CD45RA+ cells excluded. Material: naive CD8+ T cells from PBMCs. The receptors stem from a man aged 18 to 30 in good health. Some clones in this sample may be carry-over from other donors' samples.

The CDR3 DNA follows: TGTGCCAGTAGTGCGGACACTAGCGGACCGGTCACCGGGGAGCTGTTTTTT. Translation gives CASSADTSGPVTGELFF. This chain connects TRBV19 to TRBJ2-2; TRBD2 matches 8 bases. The CDR3 is made up of 17 amino acids. J lost 4 bases, V lost 5 bases, and 12 bases had no gene match. The V gene's germline CDR1 is LNHDA and CDR2 SQIVND (reference sequence).

This chain connects TRBV27 to TRBJ1-2; possible D gene TRBD1, 5 bases. Germline lookup yields CDR1 MNHEY and CDR2 SMNVEV (reference sequence). The CDR3 consists of 16 residues. V lost 4 bases to trimming and J lost 3 bases, with 18 bases between them. In DNA, the CDR3 is TGTGCCAGCAGTTCTCGGGACGGGGCGACGTACTATGGCTACACCTTC. Its translation: CASSSRDGATYYGYTF.

This clone was counted once. The V gene is TRBV29-1, the J gene TRBJ2-5, with D possibly TRBD2 on 7 matching bases. The DNA end is a closer match to TRBJ2-7, so the J assignment may be wrong. This CDR3 comprises 15 residues. Germline CDR1 is SQVTM and CDR2 is ANQGSEA. CDR3 sequence: CSAQGGGRNAYEQYF. The CDR3 region has the DNA TGCAGCGCCCAAGGGGGGGGCAGGAATGCATACGAGCAGTACTTC.

Comment on this clone: This is likely a read error, given that the CDR3 carries no conserved phenylalanine or tryptophan at its end. This chain joins TRBV5-4 and TRBJ1-2; TRBD1 aligns across 7 bases. J was trimmed by 3 bases and V by 4 bases; bases with no gene match: 9. Looked up from germline, CDR1 is SGHNT and CDR2 is YYREEE (reference sequence). The CDR3 has 15 residues. CDR3 DNA sequence: TGTGCCAGCAGCGTCGACGGGACAGTCTACTATGGCTACACCCTC. This translates into CASSVDGTVYYGYTL.

The rearrangement uses TRBV13 and TRBJ1-5; D not certain. Germline loops: CDR1 PRHDT, CDR2 FYEKMQ (reference sequence). This CDR3 is 14 amino acids long. V was trimmed by 3 bases and J by 4 bases, leaving 10 bases between them. The CDR3: CASSLSTDNQPQHF. CDR3 coding DNA: TGTGCCAGCAGCTTGAGCACAGATAATCAGCCCCAGCATTTT.

CDR3 DNA sequence: TGTGCCAGCAGTTTACCCGGGAGTCAGACAGATACGCAGTATTTT. This encodes CASSLPGSQTDTQYF. The rearrangement links TRBV28 to TRBJ2-3; D might be TRBD2 (6 bases). This CDR3 contains 15 residues. The germline gives CDR1 MDHEN, CDR2 SYDVKM. V lost 2 bases to trimming and J lost 3 bases, with 12 bases between them.

Of note for this clone: Other DNA sequences in this sample translate to the same CDR3. The chain couples TRBV27 to TRBJ2-5; 14 positions match TRBD2. After removal of 5 bases from V and 5 bases from J, the junction contained 4 bases not matched to a gene. Per germline, CDR1 MNHEY and CDR2 SMNVEV (reference sequence). The CDR3 loop spans 15 amino acids. CDR3 loop: CASSPGTSGSETQYF. The CDR3 DNA sequence: TGTGCCAGCAGTCCAGGGACTAGCGGGAGTGAGACCCAGTACTTC.

The V gene is TRBV11-1, the J gene TRBJ2-4; TRBD1 matches at 8 bases. V gave up 5 bases and J gave up 2 bases; unmatched junction bases: 8. The CDR3 is 16 residues long. From germline, CDR1 is SGHAT and CDR2 FQDESV (reference sequence). This CDR3 is CASSPRTGLTKNIQYF. CDR3 bases: TGTGCCAGCAGCCCCCGGACAGGGTTGACCAAAAACATTCAGTACTTC.

In nucleotides, the CDR3 is TGTGCCAGCAGCGTAAGCGGGAGGGCCCTCGATGAGCAGTTCTTC. This gives the protein CASSVSGRALDEQFF. V usage is TRBV9 and J usage is TRBJ2-1; 10 nucleotides line up with TRBD2. Trimming took 1 base from V and 8 from J; bases not matched to a gene: 6. The CDR3 extends over 15 amino acids. Germline V gene sequence: CDR1 SGDLS, CDR2 YYNGEE.

The genes are TRBV25-1 and TRBJ1-4; D is ambiguous. The CDR3 totals 13 residues. With 4 bases removed from V and 6 bases from J, the gap between germline ends came to 9 bases. Germline V CDR1 and CDR2: MGHDK, SYGVNS. CDR3 sequence reads: CASSGQIYEKLFF. CDR3 nucleotides: TGTGCCAGCAGTGGTCAGATTTATGAAAAACTGTTTTTT.

A remark on this clone: Other DNA sequences in this sample translate to the same CDR3. The chain has TRBV28 and TRBJ1-2; D call uncertain. This CDR3 contains 12 residues. Trimming took 3 bases from V and 8 from J, leaving 10 bases between them. Germline CDR1 is MDHEN and CDR2 is SYDVKM. The CDR3 DNA follows: TGTGCCAGCAGTTTGTCGGCGGAGGGCTACACCTTC. It yields the protein CASSLSAEGYTF.

The rearrangement joins TRBV18 to TRBJ2-7; no definite D call. The CDR3 runs to 13 residues. Germline V gene sequence: CDR1 KGHSH, CDR2 LQKENI. Trimming cost V 3 bases and J 2 bases, with 8 bases left between them. The CDR3 DNA reads as TGTGCCAGCTCACCTGGCTCCACCTACGAGCAGTACTTC. Protein sequence: CASSPGSTYEQYF.

The rearrangement uses TRBV5-5 and TRBJ2-7, with a tentative D call TRBD2 (5 bases). CDR3 length equals 12 residues. Germline CDR1 reads SGHKS; CDR2 reads YYEKEE (reference sequence). With 5 bases removed from V and 6 bases from J, the gap between germline ends came to 12 bases. CDR3 nucleotide sequence: TGTGCCAGCAGACAAGTCCGGGGCGAGCAGTACTTC. Translation: CASRQVRGEQYF. Drawing the rest from reference TRBV5-5 and TRBJ2-7, the complete variable domain is DAGVTQSPTHLIKTRGQQVTLRCSPISGHKSVSWYQQVLGQGPQFIFQYYEKEERGRGNFPDRFSARQFPNYSSELNVNALLLGDSALYLCASRQVRGEQYFGPGTRLTVT.

The V gene is TRBV28, the J gene TRBJ2-2; tentative D call: TRBD1 (6 bases). V was cut by 6 bases and J by 6 bases, with 17 bases left in between. Germline V gene data show CDR1 as MDHEN and CDR2 as SYDVKM. This CDR3 comprises 15 residues. CDR3 in amino acids: CASRGHVLISGELFF. CDR3 coding DNA: TGTGCCAGCAGGGGACACGTCCTTATCTCCGGGGAGCTGTTTTTT. The full variable domain, rest sourced from reference TRBV28 and TRBJ2-2, is DVKVTQSSRYLVKRTGEKVFLECVQDMDHENMFWYRQDPGLGLRLIYFSYDVKMKEKGDIPEGYSVSREKKERFSLILESASTNQTSMYLCASRGHVLISGELFFGEGSRLTVL.

This clone was observed a few times. This CDR3 is CATSLLPKRGEYPNPYNEQFF. In DNA, the CDR3 is TGTGCCACCTCTCTACTACCTAAGCGGGGAGAATATCCCAACCCCTACAATGAGCAGTTCTTC. This chain uses TRBV27 with TRBJ2-1; 7 bases agree with TRBD2. Germline CDR1 reads MNHEY; CDR2 reads SMNVEV (reference sequence). This CDR3 spans 21 amino acids. J lost 2 bases, V lost 10 bases, and 29 bases had no gene match.

V is TRBV5-5 and J is TRBJ2-5; TRBD1 aligns across 7 bases. The J segment lost 3 bases and the V segment lost 6 bases, leaving 11 bases of the junction unmatched. The V gene's germline CDR1 is SGHKS and CDR2 YYEKEE (reference sequence). The CDR3 length is 15 residues. This CDR3 reads CASKSSAGTEETQYF. The CDR3 DNA reads as TGTGCCAGCAAGAGTTCAGCAGGGACAGAAGAGACCCAGTACTTC.

The chain recombines TRBV27 with TRBJ2-1, with D unresolved. The CDR3 totals 14 residues. CDR1 and CDR2 (germline): MNHEY, SMNVEV (reference sequence). The germline V and J ends were trimmed by 4 bases and 5 bases, with 12 bases remaining between them. The CDR3 spells CASSWVWADNEQFF. CDR3 sequence (DNA): TGTGCCAGCAGTTGGGTGTGGGCAGACAATGAGCAGTTCTTC.